This T cell receptor beta chain stems from a study of Graves' ophthalmopathy and Graves' hyperthyroidism. Study-wide findings and caveats: Clonotypes were expanded in thyroid at above 0.001 frequency, and most also appeared in blood.

Transcripts of RNA were the source for amplifying TCR beta CDR3 regions. The first-round RT-PCR employed HTBI primers together with the Qiagen OneStep RT-PCR kit. A multiplex PCR was then performed as the second round. TCRdb used MiXCR to reprocess the multiplex PCR reads, holding one entry per CDR3 protein. Of around 340,000 distinct CDR3 sequences in the sample, 17% are singletons; the top ten hold about 12%. With 5 bases clipped from V and 0 bases from J, the junction kept 9 bases outside the gene matches. CDR1 SGHTA and CDR2 FQGNSA come from the germline V gene. There are 16 residues in the CDR3. This clonotype was seen ten or more times. Its antigen remains unknown.

V gene TRBV7-2 combines with J gene TRBJ2-7, with TRBD1 identical over 8 bases. Sequencing was performed on peripheral blood. The source is an adult man with Graves' ophthalmopathy. CDR3 protein: CASSLRPGTGSYEQYF. CDR3 bases: TGTGCCAGCAGCCTACGCCCCGGGACAGGCTCCTACGAGCAGTACTTC.